This T cell receptor beta chain was captured in a study of blood T cell repertoires in COVID-19. The assay was immunoSEQ multiplex PCR, and TCRdb's table has in-frame clones only and misses some. The sample contains 250,000 to 350,000 clones, around 89% of which appear only once. CDR1 is LGHDT, CDR2 YNNKEL, per germline (reference sequence). This CDR3 is built from 15 residues. J was trimmed by 7 bases and V by 1 base; bases with no gene match: 5. J is TRBJ2-3 and V is TRBV3-1 (or the pseudogene TRBV3-2), with 10 bases identical to TRBD1. The TCR originated in a woman aged 55-70 years in a cohort exposed to, infected with or recovered from COVID-19 (not recorded which). What was sequenced was PBMCs or T cells enriched from blood (not recorded which). This chain's CDR3 is CASSQGQGASNTQYF. The CDR3 DNA reads TGTGCCAGCAGCCAAGGACAGGGGGCGTCAAATACGCAGTATTTT.